One sample yielded the 23 T cell receptor beta chains listed below, sequenced in a study of shared clonotypes between healthy human individuals. Method: immunoSEQ multiplex PCR; TCRdb's copy keeps in-frame clones and lacks some. The sample has over a million clones; approximately 70% are singletons. Sequencing used memory CD4+ T cells sorted from blood. The sample's subset: CD45RA-negative fraction. The origin of the receptors is a man in his late teens or twenties in good health.

The gene calls are TRBV12-5 and TRBJ2-1; TRBD2 aligns across 10 bases. Per germline, CDR1 LGHNT and CDR2 FRNRAP. The V gene end was trimmed by 3 bases and the J gene end by 0 bases; junction bases not matched to a gene: 26. The CDR3 contains 24 residues. The CDR3 sequence: CASGFRFLGVNSGRPDYSYNEQFF. The CDR3 region has the DNA TGTGCTAGTGGTTTTCGGTTCTTGGGAGTAAATAGCGGGAGGCCCGACTACTCCTACAATGAGCAGTTCTTC.

The chain uses TRBV5-1 and TRBJ2-7; a weak D match, TRBD1 (6 bases). Germline V gene sequence: CDR1 SGHRS, CDR2 YFSETQ. The CDR3 has 14 amino acids. V dropped 4 bases and J dropped 2 bases, with 13 bases sitting between them. CDR3 in DNA: TGCGCCAGCAGCCAAATTGCAGGGGCCTACGAGCAGTACTTC. It encodes CASSQIAGAYEQYF.

This clone was seen just once. V gene TRBV7-9 combines with J gene TRBJ1-6; perhaps TRBD1 as D (6 bases). Trimming pared 3 bases from V and 7 bases from J, leaving 13 bases between. Germline loops: CDR1 SEHNR, CDR2 FQNEAQ (reference sequence). CDR3 size: 15 residues. The CDR3 sequence is CASSFSGGHNSPLHF. The CDR3 DNA reads as TGTGCCAGCAGCTTTTCCGGGGGGCACAATTCACCCCTCCACTTT.

In this sample, this clone turned up once. The chain combines TRBV9 with TRBJ1-2; 11 positions match TRBD1. The CDR3 totals 17 residues. Per germline, CDR1 SGDLS and CDR2 YYNGEE. V was pared by 4 bases and J by 5 bases, with 13 bases of the junction left unmatched. CDR3 amino acids: CASSKRPGTGGVYGYTF. The CDR3 nucleotides read TGTGCCAGCAGCAAACGACCCGGGACAGGGGGTGTTTATGGCTACACCTTC. The full variable domain, with the rest looked up from reference TRBV9 and TRBJ1-2, is DSGVTQTPKHLITATGQRVTLRCSPRSGDLSVYWYQQSLDQGLQFLIQYYNGEERAKGNILERFSAQQFPDLHSELNLSSLELGDSALYFCASSKRPGTGGVYGYTFGSGTRLTVV.

This clone was observed a handful of times. V usage is TRBV11-2 and J usage is TRBJ1-6, with D perhaps TRBD1 (5 bases). CDR1 is SGHAT and CDR2 is FQNNGV in the germline V gene. V was cut by 4 bases and J by 3 bases, with 10 bases left in between. The CDR3 runs 15 residues. CDR3 nucleotide sequence: TGTGCCAGCAGCTCTATTGGGGGCTATAATTCACCCCTCCACTTT. Protein: CASSSIGGYNSPLHF.

The chain uses TRBV5-4 and TRBJ1-4; 7 nucleotides agree with TRBD1. The J segment lost 8 bases and the V segment lost 4 bases, leaving 11 bases of the junction unmatched. The CDR3 length is 15 residues. Germline CDR1 SGHNT, CDR2 YYREEE (reference sequence). In DNA, the CDR3 is TGTGCCAGCAGCGCCAGGGGGAGCGGTGACGAAAAACTGTTTTTT. It is translated as CASSARGSGDEKLFF.

The chain is built from TRBV14 and TRBJ2-3, with 7 bases identical to TRBD1. CDR3 length equals 13 residues. The J segment lost 8 bases and the V segment lost 3 bases, leaving 5 bases of the junction unmatched. Germline assignment: CDR1 SGHDN and CDR2 FVKESK. The CDR3 nucleotides read TGTGCCAGCAGCCAGAACAGGGGCTCTACGCAGTATTTT. As protein: CASSQNRGSTQYF.

The chain combines TRBV27 with TRBJ2-5; TRBD1 matches 9 bases. The better agreement between TRBJ2-7 and the DNA end casts doubt on the J call. Germline lookup yields CDR1 MNHEY and CDR2 SMNVEV (reference sequence). The length of the CDR3 is 14 residues. CDR3 residues: CASSRTGAGYEQYF. The CDR3 DNA is TGTGCCAGCAGCCGGACAGGGGCGGGTTACGAGCAGTACTTC.

This clone was picked up many times. This chain joins TRBV6-1 and TRBJ2-5; D is uncertain. The CDR3 extends over 12 amino acids. V was pared by 2 bases and J by 5 bases, with 6 bases between. From germline, CDR1 is MNHNS and CDR2 SASEGT. The CDR3 nucleotides read TGTGCCAGCAGTGAATTAATGGAGACCCAGTACTTC. Its translation is CASSELMETQYF.

This chain joins TRBV6-1 and TRBJ1-4; 8 bases align to TRBD1. J lost 7 bases, V lost 7 bases, and 8 bases had no gene match. The CDR3 runs 14 residues. Germline V gene sequence: CDR1 MNHNS, CDR2 SASEGT. CDR3 coding DNA: TGTGCCAGCATCCTAGACAGGGGAAGTGAAAAACTGTTTTTT. This encodes CASILDRGSEKLFF.

The genes are TRBV18 and TRBJ2-1; D not certain. CDR3 length: 13 amino acids. Trimming left V 1 base short and J 10 bases short, with 11 bases between. Germline loops: CDR1 KGHSH, CDR2 LQKENI. Here the CDR3 DNA reads TGTGCCAGCTCACCACTCCCCCCCGGGGAGCAGTTCTTC. Translation: CASSPLPPGEQFF.

The J gene is TRBJ1-2, the V gene TRBV5-1, with 9 bases fitting TRBD1. Trimming removed 4 bases from V and 4 bases from J; junction bases left unmatched: 5. CDR3 size: 14 residues. CDR1 and CDR2 (germline): SGHRS, YFSETQ. CDR3 in amino acids: CASSQTGGGYGYTF. The DNA of the CDR3 is TGCGCCAGCAGCCAGACAGGGGGTGGCTATGGCTACACCTTC. The entire variable domain, with the rest obtained from reference TRBV5-1 and TRBJ1-2, is as follows: KAGVTQTPRYLIKTRGQQVTLSCSPISGHRSVSWYQQTPGQGLQFLFEYFSETQRNKGNFPGRFSGRQFSNSRSEMNVSTLELGDSALYLCASSQTGGGYGYTFGSGTRLTVV.

This clone has a single count. This chain links TRBV7-9 with TRBJ1-3, with D unresolved. The CDR3 contains 13 residues. In germline, CDR1 is SEHNR, CDR2 FQNEAQ (reference sequence). V shed 5 bases and J shed 4 bases, with 9 bases lying between them. The CDR3 sequence: CASSTSLGNTIYF. The CDR3 region has the DNA TGTGCCAGCAGCACATCATTGGGAAACACCATATATTTT.

V is TRBV2 and J is TRBJ1-5; 7 positions match TRBD1. CDR3 length: 14 amino acids. The V and J ends lost 6 bases and 1 base, in that order; junction bases with no gene match: 3. The germline V gene has CDR1 SNHLY and CDR2 FYNNEI. The CDR3 sequence is CASRQQGSNQPQHF. The CDR3 coding sequence is TGTGCCAGCAGACAACAGGGGAGCAATCAGCCCCAGCATTTT.

The chain recombines TRBV6-6 with TRBJ2-3; 10 nucleotides match TRBD2. Germline-derived CDR1 and CDR2 are MNHNY and SVGAGI (reference sequence). The CDR3 has 14 amino acids. Trimming cost V 6 bases and J 6 bases; bases outside gene matches: 6. The chain's CDR3 is CASSRAGGLDTQYF. The CDR3 DNA sequence: TGTGCCAGCAGCAGAGCGGGAGGGTTGGATACGCAGTATTTT.

The J gene is TRBJ2-7, the V gene TRBV4-3; 11 bases line up with TRBD2. With V trimmed by 2 bases and J by 0 bases, 3 bases remained unmatched. CDR1 is LGHNA and CDR2 is YSLEER in the germline V gene. The CDR3 length is 16 residues. CDR3 nucleotides: TGCGCCAGCAGCCAAACCGGACTAGCGGGCTCCTACGAGCAGTACTTC. This gives the protein CASSQTGLAGSYEQYF.

This chain uses TRBV9 with TRBJ2-1; D unclear. CDR3 length equals 15 residues. Germline V gene lookup returns CDR1 SGDLS and CDR2 YYNGEE. Trimming pared 4 bases from V and 0 bases from J, leaving 11 bases between. CDR3 loop: CASSPTPGSYNEQFF. CDR3 nucleotide sequence: TGTGCCAGCAGCCCGACTCCTGGCTCCTACAATGAGCAGTTCTTC.

The CDR3 loop is CAISSGSGSYEQYF. The CDR3 DNA is TGTGCCATCAGCAGCGGGAGTGGGTCCTACGAGCAGTACTTC. This chain links TRBV10-3 with TRBJ2-7; TRBD2 aligns across 8 bases. The length of the CDR3 is 14 residues. V trimming: 6 bases; J trimming: 1 base; junction bases outside the gene matches: 5. Germline-derived CDR1 and CDR2 are ENHRY and SYGVKD.

V gene TRBV9 combines with J gene TRBJ2-5, with 12 bases fitting TRBD2. Trimming at V came to 4 bases and at J to 5 bases, leaving 6 bases not matched to a gene. Germline V gene sequence: CDR1 SGDLS, CDR2 YYNGEE. CDR3 length: 15 residues. The CDR3: CASSSGLAGLETQYF. The CDR3, as DNA: TGTGCCAGCAGCTCTGGACTAGCGGGGCTGGAGACCCAGTACTTC.

Comment on this clone: Distinct nucleotide sequences in the sample also encode this CDR3. The chain carries TRBV7-9 and TRBJ1-2; 7 bases match TRBD1. With 5 bases clipped from V and 5 bases from J, the junction kept 5 bases outside the gene matches. Germline values: CDR1 SEHNR, CDR2 FQNEAQ (reference sequence). This CDR3 is 13 amino acids long. DNA of the CDR3: TGTGCCAGCAGCCGACAGGGTTTGTATGGCTACACCTTC. This translates into CASSRQGLYGYTF.

The chain carries TRBV19 and TRBJ2-6, with D perhaps TRBD2 (6 bases). CDR1 LNHDA and CDR2 SQIVND come from the germline V gene (reference sequence). This CDR3 is 16 amino acids long. V lost 2 bases, J lost 4 bases, and 12 bases lay in between. CDR3 amino acids: CASSIRRDLGANVLTF. The DNA for the CDR3 is TGTGCCAGTAGTATACGGCGGGACCTCGGGGCCAACGTCCTGACTTTC.

The rearrangement uses TRBV7-9 and TRBJ2-7, with D maybe TRBD2 (5 bases). V was clipped by 5 bases and J by 4 bases, with 12 bases between them. Germline CDR1 reads SEHNR; CDR2 reads FQNEAQ (reference sequence). This CDR3 region has 13 residues. CDR3 in amino acids: CASSLGPGYEQYF. The CDR3, as DNA: TGTGCCAGCAGCCTGGGTCCGGGATACGAGCAGTACTTC.

The gene calls are TRBV19 and TRBJ1-4; 8 positions match TRBD1. The CDR3 extends over 14 amino acids. The junction had 2 bases not matched to a gene; V was cut back by 5 bases and J by 3 bases. The V gene's germline CDR1 is LNHDA and CDR2 SQIVND (reference sequence). The CDR3 DNA sequence: TGTGCCAGTAGTGACAGGGGACCTAATGAAAAACTGTTTTTT. It codes for CASSDRGPNEKLFF.